A single T cell receptor beta chain is shown here with its context. Germline assignment: CDR1 MNHEY and CDR2 SVGAGI. V shed 2 bases and J 7 bases; nucleotides not matched to a gene: 8. The CDR3 is 15 amino acids. PCR amplification relied on 60 Vbeta primers (plus 13 Jbeta primers). Libraries were prepared by immunoSEQ multiplex PCR; TCRdb keeps only in-frame clonotypes and omits some of them. Among under 150,000 clones listed, roughly 83% were seen once. This specimen comes from a study of cytomegalovirus exposure and HLA in healthy donors. This chain joins TRBV6-5 and TRBJ1-1; 9 bases fit TRBD1. The sequenced sample was PBMCs. The source of this sequence is a man between 25 and 39 years old in good health and CMV-seropositive. The CDR3 here is CASSYTGQGRDEAFF. CDR3 sequence (DNA): TGTGCCAGCAGTTACACCGGACAGGGGAGGGATGAAGCTTTCTTT.